The present entry profiles one T cell receptor beta chain with its context. What it binds is not known. One end of the junction fails to match germline, which may point to a read error. The template was RNA from unsorted bulk tissue. This non-tumor lung sample came from over 3 cm beyond the tumor edge. Between August and November 2014, newly diagnosed, chemotherapy-naive lung cancer patients underwent thoracic surgery in China. The CDR3 has 12 amino acids. Per the germline V gene, CDR1 is DFQATT and CDR2 is SNEGSKA (reference sequence). TCRbeta libraries were built with three rounds of nested PCR, modified from ARM-PCR. MiXCR, run by TCRdb on the multiplex PCR reads, gives a single entry per CDR3 protein. The table records roughly 120,000 distinct CDR3 sequences, about 61% of them present only once. The data were taken from a study of tumor and adjacent non-tumor tissue in lung cancer. Study-wide background: There were 11 to 12 adenocarcinoma, 2 squamous cell carcinoma and 1 small cell lung cancer cases.

Overall study findings and caveats: Tumor tissue had significantly higher TCR diversity than normal lung.

Sequencing was performed on distant non-tumor lung tissue. The clonotype originates from a man between 60 and 75 years old with non-small cell lung cancer. The chain carries TRBV20-1 and TRBJ1-2; the D gene is possibly TRBD1 (5 bases). For the CDR3, the DNA is TGCGGTGCTTCTCAGGGAGACTATGGCTACACCTTC. Translating it yields CGASQGDYGYTF.